Each of the 21 T cell receptor beta chains below was sequenced from the same sample in a study of CD8 T cells in ankylosing spondylitis. Their target antigens are unknown. TCRdb reprocessed the 5' RACE reads with MiXCR, giving one entry per CDR3 protein. The table lists over 450,000 distinct CDR3 sequences, approximately 12% of them singletons, with over 6.5% in the top ten. General study results and limits: A TCR beta motif of roughly 8 highly homologous variants seemed to mark ankylosing spondylitis blood.

Input material: blood, either unsorted or a sorted T cell fraction (not recorded which). The receptors here all came from a male donor with ankylosing spondylitis.

The CDR3 DNA sequence: TGTGCCAGCAGCGGCGGGGTCGACAATGAGCAGTTCTTC. Its translation: CASSGGVDNEQFF. V and J are TRBV9 and TRBJ2-1; D is perhaps TRBD2 (6 bases). Germline V gives CDR1 SGDLS, CDR2 YYNGEE. Trimming took 3 bases from V and 5 from J, leaving 9 bases between them. This CDR3 contains 13 residues.

In its sample, this clonotype was seen a few times. V gene TRBV11-1 combines with J gene TRBJ1-5; TRBD1 agrees at 9 bases. This CDR3 comprises 18 residues. Germline CDR1 and CDR2: SGHAT and FQDESV (reference sequence). J gave up 4 bases and V 1 base, and 11 bases lay outside the gene matches. CDR3 in amino acids: CASSLVRAGTGINQPQHF. The DNA of the CDR3 is TGTGCCAGCAGCTTAGTTAGGGCCGGGACAGGGATTAATCAGCCCCAGCATTTT.

There are a few counts of this clonotype. The chain combines TRBV6-5 with TRBJ2-5; 10 nucleotides line up with TRBD2. CDR1 MNHEY and CDR2 SVGAGI come from the germline V gene. The CDR3 extends over 16 amino acids. The trim removed 0 bases at V and 3 bases at J, leaving 4 bases unmatched. The CDR3 sequence: CASSYSAGLAEETQYF. CDR3 DNA sequence: TGTGCCAGCAGTTACTCGGCCGGACTAGCGGAAGAGACCCAGTACTTC.

This clonotype was counted only a few times. The genes are TRBV6-2 or TRBV6-3 and TRBJ2-7, with 13 bases fitting TRBD2. Germline CDR1 MNHEY, CDR2 SVGEGT. The trim removed 6 bases at V and 3 bases at J, leaving 8 bases unmatched. CDR3 length equals 16 residues. The CDR3 region is CASSLLAGGPFYEQYV. The DNA of the CDR3 is TGTGCCAGCAGCCTACTAGCGGGAGGGCCGTTCTACGAGCAGTACGTC.

This clonotype was counted at least ten times. The V call is TRBV29-1, the J call TRBJ1-1; no clear D gene. Trimming shortened V by 8 bases and J by 6 bases, and 19 bases separated the two germline ends. Germline V gene sequence: CDR1 SQVTM, CDR2 ANQGSEA. The CDR3 extends over 13 amino acids. CDR3 residues: CSYVRVVRPEAFF. CDR3 coding DNA: TGCAGCTATGTGAGGGTGGTCCGTCCTGAAGCTTTCTTT.

This rearrangement joins TRBV20-1 to TRBJ2-1, with 8 bases matching TRBD2. Unmatched junction bases numbered 8, after V lost 1 base and J lost 3 bases. Germline CDR1 is DFQATT and CDR2 is SNEGSKA (reference sequence). This CDR3 contains 16 residues. CDR3 loop: CSARGGQAGVYNEQFF. The CDR3, as DNA: TGCAGTGCTAGAGGCGGACAAGCGGGAGTCTACAATGAGCAGTTCTTC.

Worth noting for this clonotype: Because the CDR3's place on the DNA is in doubt, the DNA is left out and the CDR3 is given as listed by TCRdb. This chain connects TRBV5-5 to TRBJ1-1. Germline CDR1 and CDR2: SGHKS and YYEKEE (reference sequence). The CDR3 is 17 residues long, ends included. The CDR3: CASSFLWGRGPRTEAFF.

There are many counts of this clonotype. The rearrangement uses TRBV2 and TRBJ1-2; D is undetermined. Per germline, CDR1 SNHLY and CDR2 FYNNEI. V was pared by 5 bases and J by 2 bases, with 9 bases between. The CDR3 is made up of 13 amino acids. CDR3 residues: CASSLEQNYGYTF. The CDR3 coding sequence is TGTGCCAGCAGTCTGGAGCAGAACTATGGCTACACCTTC.

This clonotype was detected only a few times. The gene calls are TRBV6-1 and TRBJ2-7; D not resolved. This CDR3 is built from 14 residues. V lost 0 bases and J 0 bases, leaving 6 bases between the germline ends. The germline V gene has CDR1 MNHNS and CDR2 SASEGT. CDR3 DNA: TGTGCCAGCAGTGAAGCGTGGAGCTCCTACGAGCAGTACGTC. Its protein product is CASSEAWSSYEQYV.

This clonotype was observed many times. The gene calls are TRBV12-3 or TRBV12-4 and TRBJ1-3; D is unresolved. Trimming took 7 bases from V and 7 from J, leaving 5 bases between them. The CDR3 consists of 10 residues. Here the CDR3 reads CASMRNTIYF. The CDR3 bases are TGTGCCAGCATGAGGAACACCATATATTTT.

The V gene is TRBV19, the J gene TRBJ1-5; weak D call: TRBD1 (5 bases). Looked up from germline, CDR1 is LNHDA and CDR2 is SQIVND (reference sequence). This CDR3 has 14 amino acids. With 3 bases removed from V and 1 base from J, the gap between germline ends came to 7 bases. Here the CDR3 DNA reads TGTGCCAGTAGTATTCGGGGGAGCAATCAGCCCCAGCATTTT. Amino acids: CASSIRGSNQPQHF.

This clonotype turned up a few times. The chain uses TRBV3-1 and TRBJ1-5; D remains ambiguous. Germline-derived CDR1 and CDR2 are LGHDT and YNNKEL (reference sequence). The germline V and J ends were trimmed by 1 base and 2 bases, with 9 bases remaining between them. The CDR3 has 15 residues. The chain's CDR3 is CASSQGPPGNQPQHF. DNA for the CDR3: TGTGCCAGCAGCCAAGGGCCCCCGGGCAATCAGCCCCAGCATTTT. Full variable domain (missing parts from reference TRBV3-1 and TRBJ1-5): DTAVSQTPKYLVTQMGNDKSIKCEQNLGHDTMYWYKQDSKKFLKIMFSYNNKELIINETVPNRFSPKSPDKAHLNLHINSLELGDSAVYFCASSQGPPGNQPQHFGDGTRLSIL.

Only a few counts were recorded for this clonotype. The CDR3 protein is CAISGDLVRAEAFF. The CDR3 DNA reads as TGTGCCATCAGTGGGGACTTGGTGCGAGCTGAAGCTTTCTTT. The chain combines TRBV10-3 with TRBJ1-1, with D possibly being TRBD1 (5 bases). CDR1 is ENHRY and CDR2 is SYGVKD in the germline V gene. V shed 4 bases and J shed 6 bases, with 15 bases lying between them. This CDR3 has 14 amino acids.

This clonotype was seen a few times. The gene calls are TRBV12-3 or TRBV12-4 and TRBJ2-3; 8 bases are shared with TRBD2. V lost 11 bases to trimming and J lost 8 bases; unmatched junction nucleotides: 15. The CDR3 sequence is 14 residues long. In nucleotides, the CDR3 is TGTGCCGGGTATAGCGGGGAAACTTTAAGTACGCAGTATTTT. Its protein is CAGYSGETLSTQYF.

The chain has TRBV4-1 and TRBJ1-2, with 8 nucleotides matching TRBD1. CDR1 is MGHRA, CDR2 YSYEKL, per germline. V was clipped by 2 bases and J by 2 bases; unmatched bases: 4. The CDR3 spans 15 residues. Here the CDR3 DNA reads TGCGCCAGCAGCCAATACGGGACAGGAAACTATGGCTACACCTTC. Amino acid sequence: CASSQYGTGNYGYTF.

The chain links TRBV12-5 to TRBJ1-4; possible D gene TRBD1, 6 bases. The germline V gene encodes CDR1 LGHNT and CDR2 FRNRAP. This CDR3 has 15 amino acids. The V end lost 0 bases, the J end lost 6 bases, and 11 bases lay between the germline ends. As DNA, the CDR3 is TGTGCTAGTGGTTTGGTAAAGGGGGGGGATGAAAAACTGTTTTTT. Its translation: CASGLVKGGDEKLFF.

In its sample, this clonotype was seen many times. The chain couples TRBV3-1 to TRBJ2-2; D is unclear. The length of the CDR3 is 11 residues. V lost 2 bases and J lost 6, with 1 base in between. In germline, CDR1 is LGHDT, CDR2 YNNKEL (reference sequence). For the CDR3, the DNA is TGTGCCAGCAGCCAATCCGGGGAGCTGTTTTTT. Amino acid sequence: CASSQSGELFF.

The chain recombines TRBV5-1 with TRBJ2-2, with 10 bases identical to TRBD2. The V segment lost 3 bases and the J segment 4 bases; nucleotides outside the gene matches: 9. Germline CDR1 SGHRS, CDR2 YFSETQ. The CDR3 runs to 17 residues. In DNA form, the CDR3 reads TGCGCCAGCAGCTACCTAGCGGGAGTGAGGCCCACCGGGGAGCTGTTTTTT. It yields the protein CASSYLAGVRPTGELFF.

CDR3 residues: CASSPTRASGRNTQYF. The CDR3 nucleotides are TGTGCCAGCAGTCCTACCCGGGCTAGCGGGCGAAATACGCAGTATTTT. This sequence joins TRBV12-3 or TRBV12-4 and TRBJ2-3; TRBD2 matches 8 bases. With 5 bases clipped from V and 7 bases from J, the junction kept 14 bases outside the gene matches. The length of the CDR3 is 16 residues.

A few counts support this clonotype. The chain joins TRBV24-1 to TRBJ2-1; 8 nucleotides match TRBD2. This CDR3 region has 15 residues. CDR1 KGHDR and CDR2 SFDVKD come from the germline V gene. J lost 2 bases, V lost 9 bases, and 8 bases had no gene match. CDR3 sequence: CATGTGLGTYNEQFF. Written as DNA, the CDR3 is TGTGCCACCGGGACGGGACTAGGGACCTACAATGAGCAGTTCTTC.

This clonotype occurred a few times. The chain combines TRBV28 with TRBJ1-5; perhaps TRBD1 as D (5 bases). The CDR3 contains 12 residues. Germline-derived CDR1 and CDR2 are MDHEN and SYDVKM. V lost 4 bases, J lost 7 bases, and 8 bases lay in between. CDR3 residues: CASSSGHQPQHF. The CDR3 nucleotides are TGTGCCAGCAGTTCCGGACACCAGCCCCAGCATTTT.